The text below deals with one T cell receptor beta chain. Its recognized antigen is unknown. Per-base qualities were not stored, and no clone one base away is much larger. Collaborating institutions collected whole blood in K2EDTA tubes following their own protocols. Collaborator samples were shipped for TCRbeta analysis as frozen whole blood, isolated PBMCs, or DNA extracted from either sample type. Relative to germline, V is missing 5 bases and J is missing 5 bases, with 3 bases of the junction outside any gene match. The germline V gene yields LGHNA for CDR1 and YNFKEQ for CDR2. The CDR3 goes from the cysteine to the phenylalanine over 13 residues. Only the CDR3 DNA is retained, 39 bases long and in frame from the first base. The data originate from a study of blood T cell repertoires in COVID-19 (dated by TCRdb to the early 2020s). The study in broad terms: Samples from collaborators originated in the United States, Italy and Spain and spanned both the acute and convalescent phases of COVID-19. The material from the prospective study consisted of cDNA or gDNA derived from T cells, B-cell-depleted T cells, or PBMCs. Deeply sampled blood TCRbeta repertoires from subjects exposed to, actively infected with, or recovered from COVID-19 were included in the dataset. The repertoires were released in a freely available public database meant as a resource for research on the immune response to SARS-CoV-2. The samples were drawn from two sources: the first 160 participants of the ongoing ImmuneRACE study, and 1,200 or so subjects contributed by 6 global collaborators. A de-identified subject ID, COVID-19 status, age in years and sex were almost always included in the sample metadata. Where available, HLA class I and class II types were obtained from metadata supplied by the sample provider rather than from assay-based typing.

TCRbeta CDR3 regions were amplified from genomic DNA by means of the immunoSEQ Assay, a bias-controlled multiplex PCR. Per the original workflow: The number of nucleated cells in each sample was estimated by amplification of reference gene primers within the assay. Sequence reads were collapsed and filtered to measure the absolute abundance of every unique TCRbeta CDR3 rearrangement. For each sample, productive Simpson clonality was calculated as the square root of Simpson's diversity index across productive rearrangements. Here the immuneACCESS table is served through TCRdb, limited to in-frame sequences with V and J called. Missing clones are a known gap in these copies; in checked studies unresolved V genes cover under half, and the rest lacks a known reason. The DNA was the basis for D and trimming; V, J and clone size are from that table. This sample lists 130,000 to 150,000 clones; roughly 90% were detected once. The biggest ten clones account for around 1.5% of the sample.

The paper's findings and limits, for the study overall: The quantity of clinical and demographic metadata differed by source and by participant and was supplied without curation.

Sequenced sample: peripheral blood. The V and J genes are TRBV4-2 and TRBJ2-3; the central 8 bases match TRBD2. The receptor was derived from a human donor in a cohort sampled during active COVID-19. In nucleotides, the sequence is TGTGCCAGCAGCTCACTAGCGGTAGATACGCAGTATTTT. The translation is CASSSLAVDTQYF.